One T cell receptor (beta chain) is described in this entry. Its matching antigen is unknown. These data come from a study of cytomegalovirus exposure and HLA in healthy donors. General observations from the study: Rarity characterized most TCR sequences, yet some public TCRs appeared in many donors. Likely technical artifact: a cluster of highly shared sequence variants.

The PCR made use of 60 Vbeta and 13 Jbeta primers. The protocol was immunoSEQ multiplex PCR, while the TCRdb copy is restricted to in-frame clones and leaves out a portion. The data contain about 120,000 clones, around 68% of them seen just once; the ten biggest clones take up 3% to 4.5%. This CDR3 has 14 residues. Germline CDR1 reads SGHRS; CDR2 reads YFSETQ. Between the trimmed V and J ends, which lost 5 bases and 1 base, there was a span of 12 bases. This TCR came from a man aged 40-50 years in good health and CMV-seropositive. Sequencing was carried out using PBMCs. The rearrangement uses TRBV5-1 and TRBJ1-1; D remains ambiguous. CDR3 DNA sequence: TGCGCCAGCAGGGTTGGGAGGGAGAACACTGAAGCTTTCTTT. Protein product: CASRVGRENTEAFF.